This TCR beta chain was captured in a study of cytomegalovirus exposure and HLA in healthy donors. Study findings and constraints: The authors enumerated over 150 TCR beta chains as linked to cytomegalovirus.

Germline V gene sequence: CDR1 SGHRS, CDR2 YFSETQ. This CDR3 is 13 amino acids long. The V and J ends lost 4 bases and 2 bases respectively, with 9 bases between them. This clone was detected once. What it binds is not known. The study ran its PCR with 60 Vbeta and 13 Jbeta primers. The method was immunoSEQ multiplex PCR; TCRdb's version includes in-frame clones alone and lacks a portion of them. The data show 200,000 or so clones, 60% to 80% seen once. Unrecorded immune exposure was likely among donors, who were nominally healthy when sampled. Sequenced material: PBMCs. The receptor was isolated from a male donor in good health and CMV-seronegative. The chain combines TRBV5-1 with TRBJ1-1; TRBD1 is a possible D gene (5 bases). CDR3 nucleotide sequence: TGCGCCAGCAGCCTGGGACTAAACACTGAAGCTTTCTTT. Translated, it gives CASSLGLNTEAFF.